The source of this T cell receptor beta chain is a study of cytomegalovirus exposure and HLA in healthy donors. The CDR3 length is 13 residues. V was shortened by 7 bases and J by 4 bases, with 13 bases between the two germline ends. Per the germline V gene, CDR1 is SGHTA and CDR2 is FQGNSA. The study ran its PCR with 60 Vbeta and 13 Jbeta primers. TCRdb's copy holds only in-frame clones and misses some; the assay was immunoSEQ multiplex PCR. The table counts tens of thousands of clones; 25% to 30% lies in the top ten. This TCR was sampled from a man aged 35 to 55 in good health and CMV-seropositive. The chain combines TRBV7-2 with TRBJ1-1; no firm D call. The sequenced material came from PBMCs. DNA of the CDR3: TGTGCCAGCATCGTTAGGGAGGGCACTGAAGCTTTCTTT. Protein sequence: CASIVREGTEAFF. The variable domain in full, with the rest retrieved from reference TRBV7-2 and TRBJ1-1, is GAGVSQSPSNKVTEKGKDVELRCDPISGHTALYWYRQSLGQGLEFLIYFQGNSAPDKSGLPSDRFSAERTGGSVSTLTIQRTQQEDSAVYLCASIVREGTEAFFGQGTRLTVV.